This T cell receptor (beta chain) is from a study of T cells in women clearing cervical HPV infection. The assay was immunoSEQ multiplex PCR, and TCRdb's table has in-frame clones only and misses some. The sample table includes 40,000 or so clones. The CDR3 has 14 amino acids. Germline values: CDR1 GTSNPN, CDR2 SVGIG (reference sequence). V dropped 3 bases and J dropped 1 base, with 12 bases sitting between them. As regards this clone: Its antigen is still unknown. The CDR3 is cut off 3 residues early in the read; its end comes from the germline J gene.

Study-level results: A classifier using richness and V gene abundances reached an AUC of about 0.83. Repertoire richness, not evenness, was significantly elevated in CIN3+ cases versus controls.

V and J are TRBV30 and TRBJ1-1; the D gene is possibly TRBD1 (6 bases). The clonotype was recovered from a woman aged 18-69 years with a cervical HPV16 infection that either progressed to CIN3+ or cleared (not recorded which). The sequenced sample consisted of blood buffy coat. CDR3 DNA (partial): TGTGCCTGGAGGGCCGGGACACCGAACACTGAA. Encoded protein: CAWRAGTPNTE. The entire CDR3 is CAWRAGTPNTEAFF.